There are a few counts of the clone carrying this T cell receptor beta chain. Its specificity is not known. The study made its TCR cDNA through 5'RACE template switching. That step introduced a universal primer site along with UMIs. TCRdb reanalysed the 5' RACE reads using MiXCR and keeps one entry per CDR3 protein. The sample includes about 500,000 distinct CDR3 sequences, 17% of them seen just once. The germline V gene has CDR1 LGHDT and CDR2 YNNKEL (reference sequence). The CDR3 consists of 15 residues. The V and J ends lost 4 bases and 7 bases, in that order; junction bases with no gene match: 8. The entry originates in a study of T cells after yellow fever vaccination. Study-wide points: After the booster, around 95% of CD4 and 75% to 90% of CD8 primary-response clones were re-detected.

Specimen: PBMCs, collected 5 to 6 days after the first yellow fever vaccination. This TCR was sampled from a man aged 18 to 29 who received the YFV17D yellow fever vaccine. V gene TRBV3-1 combines with J gene TRBJ2-1; 9 nucleotides agree with TRBD2. The CDR3 here is CASSRLAAGGNEQFF. DNA of the CDR3: TGTGCCAGCAGCCGCTTAGCGGCGGGGGGGAATGAGCAGTTCTTC.